The present TCR beta chain was sequenced within a study of T cell responses to AZD1222 COVID-19 vaccine. General study results and limits: Most donors were white British, females outnumbered males, and clonal diversity was possibly underestimated.

Points on this clone: Its antigen is undetermined.

V dropped 3 bases and J dropped 7 bases, with 16 bases sitting between them. Germline V gene sequence: CDR1 KGHSH, CDR2 LQKENI. This CDR3 has 15 amino acids. TCRdb's copy holds only in-frame clones and misses some; the assay was immunoSEQ multiplex PCR. Of tens of thousands of clones in the sample, around 82% were seen once. The sample in question was peripheral blood, obtained 28 days after the second AZD1222 dose. The receptor comes from an adult who received the AZD1222 COVID-19 vaccine. The chain carries TRBV18 and TRBJ2-1, with D possibly matching TRBD2 (5 bases). CDR3 in amino acids: CASSPVVVLANEQFF. The DNA for the CDR3 is TGTGCCAGCTCACCCGTTGTGGTGCTAGCTAATGAGCAGTTCTTC.